This entry lists 10 T cell receptor beta chains sequenced from one sample in a study of cytomegalovirus exposure and HLA in healthy donors. The PCR was carried out with 60 Vbeta primers and 13 Jbeta primers. Assay: immunoSEQ multiplex PCR; the TCRdb copy retains only in-frame clones and omits some. This sample has around 130,000 clones; approximately 80% occur once, and the top ten carry 1.8%. Sequencing used PBMCs. The receptors shown here come from a man in his forties in good health and CMV-seronegative.

V gene TRBV7-6 combines with J gene TRBJ2-7, with 9 bases lining up with TRBD1. This CDR3 has 15 residues. Germline CDR1 and CDR2: SGHVS and FNYEAQ. V lost 2 bases and J lost 6; bases outside the gene matches: 8. The CDR3, as DNA: TGTGCCAGCAGCTTATACGGGACAGGGCTTCCCGAGCAGTACTTC. This encodes CASSLYGTGLPEQYF.

The rearrangement links TRBV15 to TRBJ2-5; D is perhaps TRBD1 (5 bases). This CDR3 is built from 17 residues. Germline V gives CDR1 LNHNV, CDR2 YYDKDF (reference sequence). Trimming pared 0 bases from V and 3 bases from J, leaving 17 bases between. CDR3 in DNA: TGTGCCACCAGCAGAGATCCCCCTAGGACATTCAAAGAGACCCAGTACTTC. Translating gives CATSRDPPRTFKETQYF.

CDR3 sequence reads: CASSPRLAGGTGELFF. The CDR3 region has the DNA TGTGCCAGCAGTCCTCGACTAGCGGGAGGAACCGGGGAGCTGTTTTTT. This rearrangement joins TRBV27 to TRBJ2-2, with TRBD2 identical over 13 bases. With V trimmed by 5 bases and J by 5 bases, 5 bases remained unmatched. This CDR3 has 16 residues. Germline V gene lookup returns CDR1 MNHEY and CDR2 SMNVEV (reference sequence).

This clone showed up just a few times. The rearrangement links TRBV30 to TRBJ1-5; possibly TRBD1 for D (5 bases). Per germline, CDR1 GTSNPN and CDR2 SVGIG (reference sequence). The CDR3 extends over 13 amino acids. V dropped 2 bases and J dropped 6 bases, with 11 bases sitting between them. CDR3 sequence reads: CAWSQGYSQPQHF. In nucleotides, the CDR3 is TGTGCCTGGAGTCAGGGTTATAGTCAGCCCCAGCATTTT.

V and J are TRBV5-6 and TRBJ2-6; 8 nucleotides match TRBD1. The CDR3 length is 17 residues. V gave up 5 bases and J gave up 0 bases; unmatched junction bases: 7. CDR1 and CDR2 (germline): SGHDT, YYEEEE. CDR3 DNA: TGTGCCAGCAGTCCGGGACAGGCTTACTCTGGGGCCAACGTCCTGACTTTC. Translation gives CASSPGQAYSGANVLTF.

This clone was detected a few times. DNA of the CDR3: TGCGCCAGCAGCTTGCTAGCGGGCACAGATACGCAGTATTTT. This codes for CASSLLAGTDTQYF. V usage is TRBV5-1 and J usage is TRBJ2-3, with TRBD2 matching over 7 bases. V was clipped by 1 base and J by 1 base; unmatched bases: 0. CDR1 SGHRS and CDR2 YFSETQ come from the germline V gene. CDR3 size: 14 residues.

The genes are TRBV27 and TRBJ2-7; D is undetermined. The CDR3 consists of 12 residues. Germline V gene data show CDR1 as MNHEY and CDR2 as SMNVEV (reference sequence). Trimming took off 4 bases at V and 1 base at J, with 5 bases between the two ends. The CDR3 sequence: CASSSRSYEQYF. The CDR3 bases are TGTGCCAGCAGTTCCAGGTCCTACGAGCAGTACTTC.

The V call is TRBV5-4, the J call TRBJ1-4, with D uncertain. The length of the CDR3 is 13 residues. With 4 bases removed from V and 8 bases from J, the gap between germline ends came to 12 bases. The germline CDR1 and CDR2 sequences are SGHNT and YYREEE (reference sequence). The DNA of the CDR3 is TGTGCCAGCAGCCCGGGATGGGGAGAAAAACTGTTTTTT. Amino acid sequence: CASSPGWGEKLFF. Full variable domain (remainder filled in from reference TRBV5-4 and TRBJ1-4): ETGVTQSPTHLIKTRGQQVTLRCSSQSGHNTVSWYQQALGQGPQFIFQYYREEENGRGNFPPRFSGLQFPNYSSELNVNALELDDSALYLCASSPGWGEKLFFGSGTQLSVL.

V and J are TRBV7-8 and TRBJ2-5; TRBD2 is a possible D gene (5 bases). Germline V CDR1 and CDR2: SGHVS, FQNEAQ. The CDR3 covers 18 residues. The V end lost 1 base, the J end lost 3 bases, and 21 bases lay between the germline ends. The CDR3 bases are TGTGCCAGCAGCTTAGTATCCCCTTTAATGCGGGCCAAAGAGACCCAGTACTTC. It specifies CASSLVSPLMRAKETQYF.

V and J are TRBV18 and TRBJ2-1; 8 bases align to TRBD1. The length of the CDR3 is 17 residues. Germline V gene data show CDR1 as KGHSH and CDR2 as LQKENI. V lost 2 bases to trimming and J lost 0 bases; unmatched junction nucleotides: 6. In DNA, the CDR3 is TGTGCCAGCTCACCATTACAGGGGACAGGCTCCTACAATGAGCAGTTCTTC. It is translated as CASSPLQGTGSYNEQFF.